This TCR beta chain was sequenced in a study of blood T cell repertoires in COVID-19. Study-wide context: Both acute and convalescent COVID-19 samples were obtained from the United States, Italy and Spain.

The CDR3 spans 17 residues. Trimming stripped 6 bases from V and 0 bases from J, with 20 bases between. Germline V gene data show CDR1 as KGHSH and CDR2 as LQKENI. Study processing details: Nucleated cell counts were estimated from reference gene primer amplification. Clones were read by immunoSEQ multiplex PCR, and TCRdb kept only the in-frame ones, dropping some. That table is the source of V, J and clone size, and D and trimming were worked out from the DNA. Among some 93,000 clones, approximately 86% were seen once, and the ten largest hold 10% to 13%. The chain has TRBV18 and TRBJ1-1; D is unclear. The source is a man over 45 with acute or convalescent COVID-19. The sequenced sample was peripheral blood. The CDR3, as DNA: TGTGCCAGCTCCCCGTTATGGCCCGGGGTTATGAACACTGAAGCTTTCTTT. Residues: CASSPLWPGVMNTEAFF.